A single TCR beta chain is shown here with its context. Its antigen is unidentified. The data are from a study of Tregs in tolerant kidney transplant recipients. Unstimulated regulatory T cells (CD4+CD25+CD127-), CD4+CD25- non-regulatory cells, CD4 and CD8 cells were FACS-sorted from thawed PBMCs. V was cut by 0 bases and J by 3 bases, with 3 bases left in between. The CDR3 consists of 13 residues. Germline CDR1 MNHEY, CDR2 SVGAGI. Whole-study findings and limits: The most relevant donor-specific Treg TCRbeta repertoire apparently came from expansion with activated donor B cells. Findings come from small patient numbers and require larger validation. This study did not directly address biological reproducibility.

Using immunoSEQ multiplex PCR, the repertoire was profiled, and TCRdb retains in-frame clones only, with some absent. The sample lists about 88,000 clones; more than 90% were seen once. The chain carries TRBV6-5 and TRBJ2-1, with no clear D. The sequenced sample consisted of CD8+ T cells from blood. The TCR comes from a human donor in good health. The CDR3 DNA is TGTGCCAGCAGTTACTCAATCTACAATGAGCAGTTCTTC. Translated, it gives CASSYSIYNEQFF.